One sample yielded the 15 T cell receptor beta chains listed below, sequenced in a study of T cells after yellow fever vaccination. TCRdb processed the 5' RACE reads anew with MiXCR; each CDR3 protein has one entry. The data show around 120,000 distinct CDR3 sequences, approximately 14% seen once. The source was CD8+ T cells sorted from PBMCs, collected 5 days after the yellow fever booster vaccination. The receptor source for this set is a man in his late teens or twenties who received the YFV17D yellow fever vaccine.

The V call is TRBV20-1, the J call TRBJ2-3; 11 bases agree with TRBD2. Per germline, CDR1 DFQATT and CDR2 SNEGSKA (reference sequence). The CDR3 sequence is 14 residues long. Losses at the gene ends were 6 bases for V and 4 bases for J; bases not matched to a gene: 6. Here the CDR3 DNA reads TGCAGTGCAGAAGGGACTAGCGGATCAGATACGCAGTATTTT. It yields the protein CSAEGTSGSDTQYF.

This clonotype was seen a few times. The chain recombines TRBV12-3 or TRBV12-4 with TRBJ2-1; 8 bases are shared with TRBD1. The CDR3 spans 12 residues. V lost 6 bases and J lost 7; bases outside the gene matches: 2. CDR3 coding DNA: TGTGCCAGCAGGTGGGACAGGAATGAGCAGTTCTTC. Its protein product is CASRWDRNEQFF.

The CDR3 here is CASSLGDAFYNEQFF. The CDR3 DNA sequence: TGTGCCAGCAGCTTAGGCGACGCTTTCTACAATGAGCAGTTCTTC. The V gene is TRBV7-8, the J gene TRBJ2-1, with D uncertain. Trimming shortened V by 1 base and J by 3 bases, and 10 bases separated the two germline ends. The CDR3 contains 15 residues. CDR1 is SGHVS, CDR2 FQNEAQ, per germline.

The chain employs TRBV6-4 and TRBJ2-1; maybe TRBD2 (6 bases). Trimming removed 1 base at V and 8 bases at J, with 9 bases between. Germline CDR1 MRHNA, CDR2 SNTAGT. The CDR3 has 13 amino acids. CDR3 sequence: CASSDLTRDEQFF. The DNA for the CDR3 is TGTGCCAGCAGTGACTTGACTAGAGATGAGCAGTTCTTC.

In its sample, this clonotype was seen a few times. Here the CDR3 DNA reads TGCGCCAGCAGCTTGGAGTATGGCAGGGAGGTAGTCGGGTACGAGCAGTACTTC. This translates into CASSLEYGREVVGYEQYF. The V gene is TRBV5-1, the J gene TRBJ2-7, with D perhaps TRBD2 (6 bases). Germline loops: CDR1 SGHRS, CDR2 YFSETQ. Trimming shortened V by 0 bases and J by 4 bases, and 23 bases separated the two germline ends. The CDR3 is made up of 18 amino acids. Full variable domain (remainder filled in from reference TRBV5-1 and TRBJ2-7): KAGVTQTPRYLIKTRGQQVTLSCSPISGHRSVSWYQQTPGQGLQFLFEYFSETQRNKGNFPGRFSGRQFSNSRSEMNVSTLELGDSALYLCASSLEYGREVVGYEQYFGPGTRLTVT.

This clonotype was seen more than once but under ten times. The chain employs TRBV7-2 and TRBJ2-4; D is perhaps TRBD1 or TRBD2 (5 bases each). The ends were cut back, 5 bases at V and 7 bases at J, with 12 bases in the middle. Germline V gene sequence: CDR1 SGHTA, CDR2 FQGNSA. This CDR3 comprises 13 residues. CDR3 sequence: CASSPGTFNIQYF. The CDR3 DNA is TGTGCCAGCAGCCCTGGGACCTTCAACATTCAGTACTTC. The full variable domain, its missing parts supplied by reference TRBV7-2 and TRBJ2-4, is GAGVSQSPSNKVTEKGKDVELRCDPISGHTALYWYRQSLGQGLEFLIYFQGNSAPDKSGLPSDRFSAERTGGSVSTLTIQRTQQEDSAVYLCASSPGTFNIQYFGAGTRLSVL.

The V and J genes are TRBV7-3 and TRBJ2-1, with TRBD1 matching over 7 bases. The V gene end was trimmed by 0 bases and the J gene end by 7 bases; junction bases not matched to a gene: 6. In germline, CDR1 is SGHTA, CDR2 FQGTGA. The CDR3 is 15 amino acids. The CDR3 region is CASSLTRQGKNEQFF. In DNA, the CDR3 is TGTGCCAGCAGCTTAACCCGACAGGGAAAGAATGAGCAGTTCTTC.

V gene TRBV19 combines with J gene TRBJ2-7; the match to TRBD1 covers 11 bases. The V and J ends lost 3 bases and 3 bases, in that order; junction bases with no gene match: 1. Looked up from germline, CDR1 is LNHDA and CDR2 is SQIVND (reference sequence). This CDR3 has 14 amino acids. CDR3 sequence reads: CASSIGTGGYEQYF. The CDR3 nucleotides read TGTGCCAGTAGTATTGGGACAGGGGGCTACGAGCAGTACTTC.

The V gene is TRBV6-5, the J gene TRBJ1-5, with a tentative D call TRBD1 (5 bases). From germline, CDR1 is MNHEY and CDR2 SVGAGI. The V end was cut by 2 bases, the J end by 5 bases, with 10 bases between. The CDR3 totals 14 residues. CDR3 in DNA: TGTGCCAGCAGTTACGTGGGGGTTCATCAGCCCCAGCATTTT. Protein: CASSYVGVHQPQHF.

This sequence joins TRBV29-1 and TRBJ2-1; D is uncertain. The germline gives CDR1 SQVTM, CDR2 ANQGSEA. The germline V and J ends were trimmed by 4 bases and 4 bases, with 5 bases remaining between them. CDR3 size: 11 residues. CDR3 amino acids: CSVGQYNEQFF. Here the CDR3 DNA reads TGCAGCGTTGGGCAGTACAATGAGCAGTTCTTC.

The CDR3 bases are TGTGCCAGCAGCTCTTTTGACTGGGAGACCCAGTACTTC. Its protein product is CASSSFDWETQYF. The J gene is TRBJ2-5, the V gene TRBV12-3 or TRBV12-4; D ambiguous. The CDR3 totals 13 residues. The V end lost 6 bases, the J end lost 5 bases, and 13 bases lay between the germline ends.

The genes are TRBV6-5 and TRBJ2-3; D perhaps matches TRBD1 (8 bases). Germline V gene data show CDR1 as MNHEY and CDR2 as SVGAGI. Trimming stripped 9 bases from V and 5 bases from J, with 18 bases between. The CDR3 has 14 residues. The CDR3 reads CASSLNRGGDTQYF. CDR3 DNA: TGTGCCAGTAGCCTCAACAGGGGGGGAGATACGCAGTATTTT.

V and J are TRBV6-2 or TRBV6-3 and TRBJ2-1; TRBD2 aligns across 13 bases. The CDR3 covers 22 residues. V gave up 4 bases and J gave up 0 bases; unmatched junction bases: 18. The germline V gene encodes CDR1 MNHEY and CDR2 SVGEGT. CDR3 DNA sequence: TGTGCCAGCAGTTCGACTAGCGGGGGGCCATTTTCAGCCATTAGCTCCTACAATGAGCAGTTCTTC. Amino acids: CASSSTSGGPFSAISSYNEQFF.

Only a few counts were recorded for this clonotype. J is TRBJ2-7 and V is TRBV12-3 or TRBV12-4; D not certain. This CDR3 comprises 12 residues. Trimming pared 3 bases from V and 4 bases from J, leaving 7 bases between. The CDR3 loop is CASSFAPYEQYF. The CDR3 region has the DNA TGTGCCAGCAGTTTTGCCCCTTACGAGCAGTACTTC.

This clonotype was counted only a few times. CDR3 bases: TGCAGTGCTTGGACAGCCTCCAATCAGCCCCAGCATTTT. Translated, it gives CSAWTASNQPQHF. The chain carries TRBV20-1 and TRBJ1-5, with D tentatively TRBD1 (6 bases). Germline CDR1 and CDR2: DFQATT and SNEGSKA (reference sequence). This CDR3 has 13 amino acids. V shed 5 bases and J shed 3 bases, with 11 bases lying between them.